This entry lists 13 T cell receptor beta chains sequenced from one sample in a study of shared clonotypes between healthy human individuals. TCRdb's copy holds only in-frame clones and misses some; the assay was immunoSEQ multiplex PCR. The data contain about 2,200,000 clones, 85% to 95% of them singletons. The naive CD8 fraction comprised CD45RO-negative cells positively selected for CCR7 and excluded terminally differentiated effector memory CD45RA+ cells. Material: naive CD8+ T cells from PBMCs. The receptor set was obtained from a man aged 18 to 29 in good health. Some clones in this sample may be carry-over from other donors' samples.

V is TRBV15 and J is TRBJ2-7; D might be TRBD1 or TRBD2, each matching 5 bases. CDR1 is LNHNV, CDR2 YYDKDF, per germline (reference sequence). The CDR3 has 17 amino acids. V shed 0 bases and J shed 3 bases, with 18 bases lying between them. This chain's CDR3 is CATSRDVSGLGIYEQYF. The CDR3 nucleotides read TGTGCCACCAGCAGAGACGTTTCGGGGCTAGGAATCTACGAGCAGTACTTC. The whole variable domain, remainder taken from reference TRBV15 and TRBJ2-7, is DAMVIQNPRYQVTQFGKPVTLSCSQTLNHNVMYWYQQKSSQAPKLLFHYYDKDFNNEADTPDNFQSRRPNTSFCFLDIRSPGLGDTAMYLCATSRDVSGLGIYEQYFGPGTRLTVT.

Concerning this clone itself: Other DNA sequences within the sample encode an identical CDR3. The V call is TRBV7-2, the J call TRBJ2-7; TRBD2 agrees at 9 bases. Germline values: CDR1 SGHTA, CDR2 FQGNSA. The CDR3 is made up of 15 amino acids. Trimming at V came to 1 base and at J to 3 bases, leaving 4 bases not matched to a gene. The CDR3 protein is CASSLGLAGYYEQYF. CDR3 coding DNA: TGTGCCAGCAGCTTAGGGCTAGCGGGATACTACGAGCAGTACTTC.

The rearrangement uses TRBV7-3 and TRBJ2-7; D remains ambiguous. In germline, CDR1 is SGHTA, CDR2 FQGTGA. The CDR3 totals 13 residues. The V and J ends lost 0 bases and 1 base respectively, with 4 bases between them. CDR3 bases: TGTGCCAGCAGCTTAACCGCGTCCTACGAGCAGTACTTC. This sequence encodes CASSLTASYEQYF.

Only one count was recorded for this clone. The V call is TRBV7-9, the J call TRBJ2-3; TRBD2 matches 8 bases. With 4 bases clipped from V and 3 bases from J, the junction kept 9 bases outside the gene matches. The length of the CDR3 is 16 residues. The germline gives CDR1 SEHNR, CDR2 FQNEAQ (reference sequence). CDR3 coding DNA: TGTGCCAGCAGCTCCCCGTCTAGCGGGCCGACAGATACGCAGTATTTT. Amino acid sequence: CASSSPSSGPTDTQYF.

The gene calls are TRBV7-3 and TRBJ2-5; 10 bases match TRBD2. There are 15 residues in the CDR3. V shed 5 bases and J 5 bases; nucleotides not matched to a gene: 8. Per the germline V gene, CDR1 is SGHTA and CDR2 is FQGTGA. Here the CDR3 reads CASSPTGTSAETQYF. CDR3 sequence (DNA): TGTGCCAGCAGCCCAACCGGGACTAGCGCCGAGACCCAGTACTTC.

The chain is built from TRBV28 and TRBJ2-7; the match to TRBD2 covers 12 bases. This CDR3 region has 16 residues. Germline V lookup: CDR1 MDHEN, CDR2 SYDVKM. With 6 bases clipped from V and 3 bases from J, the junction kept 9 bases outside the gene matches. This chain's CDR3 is CASRPLTSGSFYEQYF. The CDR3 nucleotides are TGTGCCAGCAGACCCCTGACTAGCGGGAGTTTCTACGAGCAGTACTTC.

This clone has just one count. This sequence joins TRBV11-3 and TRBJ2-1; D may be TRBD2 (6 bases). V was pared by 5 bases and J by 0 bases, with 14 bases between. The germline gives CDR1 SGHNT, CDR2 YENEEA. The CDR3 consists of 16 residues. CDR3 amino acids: CASSPRDGSSYNEQFF. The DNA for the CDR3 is TGTGCCAGCAGCCCGAGGGACGGGAGCTCCTACAATGAGCAGTTCTTC.

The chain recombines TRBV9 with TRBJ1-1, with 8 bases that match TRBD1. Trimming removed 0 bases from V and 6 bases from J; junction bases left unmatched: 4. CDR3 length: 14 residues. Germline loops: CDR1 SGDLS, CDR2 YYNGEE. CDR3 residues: CASSVGQGASEAFF. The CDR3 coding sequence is TGTGCCAGCAGCGTAGGGCAGGGGGCATCTGAAGCTTTCTTT.

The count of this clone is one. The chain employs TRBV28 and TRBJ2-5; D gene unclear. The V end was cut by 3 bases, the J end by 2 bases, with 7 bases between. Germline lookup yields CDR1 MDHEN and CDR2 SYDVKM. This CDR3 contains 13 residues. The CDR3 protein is CASSFRIQETQYF. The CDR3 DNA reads TGTGCCAGCAGTTTTAGGATTCAAGAGACCCAGTACTTC.

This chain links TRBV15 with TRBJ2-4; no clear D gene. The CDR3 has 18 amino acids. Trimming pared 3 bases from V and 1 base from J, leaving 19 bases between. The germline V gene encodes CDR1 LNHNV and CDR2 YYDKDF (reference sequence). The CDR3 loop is CATSRTRVGLMAKNIQYF. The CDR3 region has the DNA TGTGCCACCAGCAGGACCCGGGTGGGTCTCATGGCCAAAAACATTCAGTACTTC.

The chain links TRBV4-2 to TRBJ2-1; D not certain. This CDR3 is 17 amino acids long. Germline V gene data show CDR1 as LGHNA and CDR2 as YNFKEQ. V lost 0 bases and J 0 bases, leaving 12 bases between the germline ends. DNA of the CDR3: TGTGCCAGCAGCCAAGATCCAGCGCCAAGCTCCTACAATGAGCAGTTCTTC. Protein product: CASSQDPAPSSYNEQFF.

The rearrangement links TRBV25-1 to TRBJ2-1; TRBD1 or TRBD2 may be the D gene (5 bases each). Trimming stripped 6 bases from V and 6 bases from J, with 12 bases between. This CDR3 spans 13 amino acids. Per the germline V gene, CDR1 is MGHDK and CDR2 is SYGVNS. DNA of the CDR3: TGTGCCAGCAGCCCCCGAGGGGCCAATGAGCAGTTCTTC. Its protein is CASSPRGANEQFF.

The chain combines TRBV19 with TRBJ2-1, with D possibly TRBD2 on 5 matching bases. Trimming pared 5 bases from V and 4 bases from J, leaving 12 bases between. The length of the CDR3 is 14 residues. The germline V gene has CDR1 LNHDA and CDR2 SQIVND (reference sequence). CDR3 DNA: TGTGCCAGTAGTCCCCGGACTTATTACAATGAGCAGTTCTTC. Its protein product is CASSPRTYYNEQFF. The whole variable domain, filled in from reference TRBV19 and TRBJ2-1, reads DGGITQSPKYLFRKEGQNVTLSCEQNLNHDAMYWYRQDPGQGLRLIYYSQIVNDFQKGDIAEGYSVSREKKESFPLTVTSAQKNPTAFYLCASSPRTYYNEQFFGPGTRLTVL.